This T cell receptor beta chain was identified in a study of graft-versus-host responses after intestinal transplantation. Overall study: Anti-thymocyte globulin induction was given to all recipients, followed by tacrolimus and steroids for 2 to 3 years.

Method: immunoSEQ multiplex PCR; TCRdb's copy keeps in-frame clones and lacks some. The sample records about 90,000 clones, approximately 82% being singletons. Regarding this clone: What it recognizes is unknown.

Findings and limits, study-wide: Present in recipient marrow, GvH clones included some that appeared first in ileum or blood. Circulating GvH clones peaking coincided with falling HvG clones soon after transplant.

This specimen was unstimulated CD4+ T cells sorted from spleen or lymph node cells, taken before intestinal transplant. The sequence derives from a human donor who received an intestinal transplant.

As DNA, the CDR3 is TGTGCCACCCATCCAGGACAGGGCTCCTACAATGAGCAGTTCTTC. Protein product: CATHPGQGSYNEQFF. The rearrangement links TRBV10-3 to TRBJ2-1; TRBD1 matches 8 bases. This CDR3 spans 15 amino acids. The V gene end was trimmed by 10 bases and the J gene end by 0 bases; junction bases not matched to a gene: 8. Per germline, CDR1 ENHRY and CDR2 SYGVKD.